The TCR beta chain described here comes from a study of beta chain features in type 1 diabetes. Notes on the study in general: Shortening of TCRB CDR3s, moderate but significant, appeared in all four CD4+ subsets of Type 1 diabetes patients.

All of the isolated RNA was reverse transcribed, so expressed TCRB transcripts were sequenced. There were 3 million to 4 million reads on average in the naive, central memory and regulatory T cell samples. Profiling relied on immunoSEQ multiplex PCR, and the TCRdb table lists in-frame clones only, not all of them. The data hold hundreds of thousands of clones, with 11% to 15% observed a single time. In regard to this clone: The antigen is not known.

The CDR3 length is 15 residues. V shed 5 bases, J shed 4 bases, and the junction held 8 bases outside the gene matches. CDR1 and CDR2 from the germline V gene are SGHVS and FNYEAQ. Material for sequencing was naive CD4+ T cells from blood. The chain employs TRBV7-6 and TRBJ2-7; 10 bases are a match to TRBD1. This receptor was identified in a man between 18 and 35 years old with type 1 diabetes. CDR3 DNA sequence: TGTGCCAGCAGCAGCGCCGGACAGGGGGTTTACGAGCAGTACTTC. Amino acid sequence: CASSSAGQGVYEQYF.